The sequence of this T cell receptor beta chain was determined in a study of Ad26.COV2.S vaccination and SARS-CoV-2 variants. Notes on the study in general: Possible underestimation of total T cell responses by the TCR breadth and depth analyses was noted. Vaccinated individuals (as opposed to placebo recipients) had higher spike-specific TCR breadth.

Profiling relied on immunoSEQ multiplex PCR, and the TCRdb table lists in-frame clones only, not all of them. The sample carries over 130,000 clones, about nine tenths recorded once. Notes on this clone: Its antigen is unidentified.

The material sequenced was peripheral blood, taken after recovery from COVID-19. This receptor was obtained from a human donor who had recovered from COVID-19.

This chain's CDR3 is CASSLTGPGGSYEQYF. The CDR3 DNA follows: TGTGCCAGCTCGCTCACGGGGCCGGGCGGCTCCTACGAGCAGTACTTC. The V call is TRBV18, the J call TRBJ2-7; D might be TRBD1 or TRBD2, each matching 5 bases. CDR1 and CDR2 from the germline V gene are KGHSH and LQKENI. V dropped 6 bases and J dropped 0 bases, with 18 bases sitting between them. This CDR3 has 16 amino acids.